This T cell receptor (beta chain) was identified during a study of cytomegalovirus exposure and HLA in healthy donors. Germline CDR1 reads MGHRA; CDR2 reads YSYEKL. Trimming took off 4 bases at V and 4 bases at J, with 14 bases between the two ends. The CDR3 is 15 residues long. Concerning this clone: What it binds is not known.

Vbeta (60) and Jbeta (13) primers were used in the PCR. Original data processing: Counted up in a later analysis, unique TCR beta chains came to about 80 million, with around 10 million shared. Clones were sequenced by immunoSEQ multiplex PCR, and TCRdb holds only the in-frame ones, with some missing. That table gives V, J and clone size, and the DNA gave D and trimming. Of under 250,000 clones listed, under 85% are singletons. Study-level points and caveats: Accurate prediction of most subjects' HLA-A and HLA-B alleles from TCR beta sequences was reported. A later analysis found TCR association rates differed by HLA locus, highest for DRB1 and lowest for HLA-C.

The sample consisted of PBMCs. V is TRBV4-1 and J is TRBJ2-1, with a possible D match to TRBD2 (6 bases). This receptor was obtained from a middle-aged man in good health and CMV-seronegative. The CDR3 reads CASSPGLAKYNEQFF. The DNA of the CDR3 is TGCGCCAGCAGCCCAGGGCTAGCGAAGTACAATGAGCAGTTCTTC.